The following is a T cell receptor (beta chain) sequence with its context. This entry comes from a study of blood T cell repertoires in COVID-19. Turning to the study itself: Acute-phase and convalescent COVID-19 samples originated in the United States, Italy and Spain.

In the authors' methods: How many nucleated cells were present was estimated from reference gene primer amplification. Profiling relied on immunoSEQ multiplex PCR, and the TCRdb table lists in-frame clones only, not all of them. V and J calls and clone size are those listed in that table; D and trimming were worked out from the DNA. The sample carries about 27,000 clones, around 86% recorded once. The CDR3 loop spans 14 amino acids. CDR1 and CDR2 from the germline V gene are MNHEY and SVGAGI. Trimming cost V 4 bases and J 2 bases, with 9 bases left between them. Sequenced sample: peripheral blood. This receptor was taken from a man aged 70-80 years with acute or convalescent COVID-19. The chain couples TRBV6-5 to TRBJ1-3; D may be TRBD1 (5 bases). The CDR3 sequence is CASSSREAGNTIYF. CDR3 bases: TGTGCCAGCAGTTCCAGGGAGGCTGGAAACACCATATATTTT.